This T cell receptor (beta chain) stems from a study of T-cell reconstitution after alpha-beta-depleted transplantation in children. Notes on this clonotype: An end of the junction does not agree with germline; a read error may underlie this.

A TCRbeta library incorporating unique molecular identifiers was prepared. One entry per CDR3 protein, called by TCRdb with MiXCR from the PCR reads. The sample lists roughly 150,000 distinct CDR3 sequences, 11% occurring once. The germline V gene encodes CDR1 GTSNPN and CDR2 SVGIG (reference sequence). The CDR3 runs to 15 residues. Sample: PBMCs, taken before TCRalphabeta/CD19-depleted stem cell transplant. This rearrangement joins TRBV30 to TRBJ2-1, with 10 bases lining up with TRBD2. The clonotype was recovered from a boy younger than 10 with acute myeloid leukemia, due to receive a stem cell transplant. The CDR3 spells CAWGSSGRFYNEQSF. CDR3 nucleotides: TGTGCCTGGGGCTCTAGCGGGAGATTCTACAATGAGCAGTCCTTC.